The rows below give T cell receptor beta chains drawn from one sample of a study of OX40 agonist ivuxolimab in advanced cancers. Sequencing used immunoSEQ multiplex PCR; TCRdb keeps in-frame clones, though not all of them. The repertoire holds about 140,000 clones, approximately 94% seen once, with 0.9% to 1.2% in the top ten. This sample comprised CD4+ or CD8+ T cells sorted from blood, obtained in a trial of the OX40 agonist ivuxolimab. Source of these receptors: an adult with an advanced solid tumor such as melanoma, head and neck, liver or kidney cancer. CDR3s include the opening cysteine and the closing phenylalanine or tryptophan. The D gene is left open where the match is weak. The size entry is marked missing in some rows and otherwise reads once, few, many or a size class.

TRBV19	TRBD1	TRBJ1-1	once	CASSIVTGKRNTEAFF	TGTGCCAGTAGTATAGTGACAGGGAAAAGGAACACTGAAGCTTTCTTT
TRBV7-6	.	TRBJ2-7	.	CASSQGVTYEQYF	TGTGCCAGCAGCCAAGGCGTTACCTACGAGCAGTACTTC
TRBV7-9	.	TRBJ1-5	.	CASSHGTPLLNQPQHF	TGTGCCAGCAGCCATGGGACGCCCCTTCTCAATCAGCCCCAGCATTTT
TRBV4-3	.	TRBJ1-2	.	CASSQATGRYYGYTF	TGCGCCAGCAGCCAAGCCACAGGACGGTACTATGGCTACACCTTC
TRBV1	.	TRBJ1-1	once	CTSSIQGMNTEAFF	TGCACCAGCAGTATACAGGGTATGAACACTGAAGCTTTCTTT
TRBV7-8	TRBD1	TRBJ1-2	.	CASSIYRGLGYGYTF	TGTGCCAGCAGCATCTACAGGGGGCTCGGCTATGGCTACACCTTC
TRBV28	.	TRBJ2-7	.	CASSLRGYEQYF	TGTGCCAGCAGTTTGCGCGGATACGAGCAGTACTTC
TRBV28	TRBD1	TRBJ2-5	.	CASSPALGQGTKETQYF	TGTGCCAGCAGTCCTGCACTCGGACAGGGGACCAAAGAGACCCAGTACTTC
TRBV5-1	.	TRBJ1-2	.	CASSLDLIGGYTF	TGCGCCAGCAGCTTGGATTTGATTGGCGGCTACACCTTC
TRBV4-2	TRBD2	TRBJ2-4	.	CASSLGLANIQYF	TGTGCCAGCAGCCTCGGACTAGCGAACATTCAGTACTTC
TRBV7-9	TRBD1	TRBJ1-1	.	CASSLRTGGDDTEAFF	TGTGCCAGCAGCTTAAGGACAGGGGGTGACGACACTGAAGCTTTCTTT
TRBV6-1	.	TRBJ1-2	.	CASTAGSYYGYTF	TGTGCCAGCACGGCGGGTAGCTACTATGGCTACACCTTC